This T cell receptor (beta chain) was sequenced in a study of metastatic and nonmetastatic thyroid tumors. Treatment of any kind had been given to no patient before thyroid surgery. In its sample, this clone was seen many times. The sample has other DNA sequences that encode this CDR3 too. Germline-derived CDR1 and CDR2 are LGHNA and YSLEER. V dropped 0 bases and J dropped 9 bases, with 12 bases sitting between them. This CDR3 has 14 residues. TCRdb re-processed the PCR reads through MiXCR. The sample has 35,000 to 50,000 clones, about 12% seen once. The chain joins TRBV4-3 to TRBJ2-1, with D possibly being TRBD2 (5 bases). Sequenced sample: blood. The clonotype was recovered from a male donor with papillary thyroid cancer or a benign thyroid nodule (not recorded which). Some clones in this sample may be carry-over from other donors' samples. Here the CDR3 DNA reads TGCGCCAGCAGCCAAGATCGGGGATACGTTGAGCAGTTCTTC. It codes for CASSQDRGYVEQFF.